The 22 T cell receptor beta chains below all came from one sample that was sequenced in a study of cytomegalovirus exposure and HLA in healthy donors. 60 Vbeta and 13 Jbeta primers were used in PCR. Repertoires were generated with immunoSEQ multiplex PCR, while TCRdb's copy carries only in-frame clones and drops some. The sample contains approximately 170,000 clones, roughly 70% of which appear only once. Sequencing was carried out using PBMCs. These receptors were collected from a girl aged 10-17 years in good health and CMV-seronegative.

The V call is TRBV9, the J call TRBJ1-5; D gene ambiguous. Germline V CDR1 and CDR2: SGDLS, YYNGEE. This CDR3 is built from 14 residues. The germline V and J ends were trimmed by 0 bases and 4 bases, with 8 bases remaining between them. Here the CDR3 DNA reads TGTGCCAGCAGCGTAGGAGGAGAGAATCAGCCCCAGCATTTT. Its translation is CASSVGGENQPQHF.

V is TRBV6-1 and J is TRBJ2-3; weak D call: TRBD2 (5 bases). This CDR3 contains 14 residues. V was clipped by 4 bases and J by 4 bases, with 12 bases between them. Germline V gene data show CDR1 as MNHNS and CDR2 as SASEGT. CDR3 protein: CASSGRAAPDTQYF. CDR3 coding DNA: TGTGCCAGCAGTGGTCGAGCGGCCCCAGATACGCAGTATTTT.

The rearrangement uses TRBV7-9 and TRBJ2-7, with D maybe TRBD1 (5 bases). Looked up from germline, CDR1 is SEHNR and CDR2 is FQNEAQ (reference sequence). Trimming left V 5 bases short and J 7 bases short, with 6 bases between. The CDR3 is 10 amino acids. Here the CDR3 reads CASSRTEQYF. CDR3 in DNA: TGTGCCAGCAGCCGGACAGAGCAGTACTTC.

This clone has a single count. This sequence joins TRBV7-3 and TRBJ1-1; perhaps TRBD1 as D (5 bases). The ends were cut back, 6 bases at V and 6 bases at J, with 11 bases in the middle. This CDR3 is 12 amino acids long. The germline gives CDR1 SGHTA, CDR2 FQGTGA. CDR3 residues: CASRDGGAEAFF. CDR3 DNA: TGTGCCAGCAGAGACGGAGGGGCTGAAGCTTTCTTT.

The V call is TRBV5-5, the J call TRBJ1-2; TRBD1 aligns across 8 bases. Losses at the gene ends were 4 bases for V and 8 bases for J; bases not matched to a gene: 16. The CDR3 sequence is 16 residues long. Germline assignment: CDR1 SGHKS and CDR2 YYEKEE (reference sequence). The CDR3 here is CASSPGVGQGARGYTF. CDR3 nucleotide sequence: TGTGCCAGCAGCCCTGGGGTCGGACAGGGAGCGAGAGGCTACACCTTC. The whole variable domain, remainder taken from reference TRBV5-5 and TRBJ1-2, is DAGVTQSPTHLIKTRGQQVTLRCSPISGHKSVSWYQQVLGQGPQFIFQYYEKEERGRGNFPDRFSARQFPNYSSELNVNALLLGDSALYLCASSPGVGQGARGYTFGSGTRLTVV.

The chain links TRBV7-9 to TRBJ2-7; 11 nucleotides align to TRBD2. This CDR3 is built from 14 residues. Germline CDR1 and CDR2: SEHNR and FQNEAQ (reference sequence). Trimming cost V 5 bases and J 6 bases; bases outside gene matches: 6. The CDR3 reads CASSPGTSGAEQYF. The CDR3 DNA reads TGTGCCAGCAGCCCCGGGACTAGCGGAGCCGAGCAGTACTTC.

V is TRBV7-9 and J is TRBJ2-3, with 7 nucleotides matching TRBD1. This CDR3 is built from 16 residues. The ends lost 5 bases at V and 5 bases at J; junction bases unmatched: 13. Germline V lookup: CDR1 SEHNR, CDR2 FQNEAQ (reference sequence). CDR3 nucleotide sequence: TGTGCCAGCAGCCCCAGGGACGTACAGGGGATAGATACGCAGTATTTT. It specifies CASSPRDVQGIDTQYF.

The chain recombines TRBV9 with TRBJ1-1, with TRBD1 as a possible D gene (6 bases). Germline V gene lookup returns CDR1 SGDLS and CDR2 YYNGEE. Trimming left V 0 bases short and J 10 bases short, with 13 bases between. The CDR3 is made up of 13 amino acids. The DNA for the CDR3 is TGTGCCAGCAGCGTAGAACAGGGTGGCGGAGCTTTCTTT. Amino acid sequence: CASSVEQGGGAFF.

This clone was seen only a few times. The chain recombines TRBV6-4 with TRBJ2-2; D may be TRBD2 (5 bases). V was cut by 3 bases and J by 3 bases, with 11 bases left in between. The CDR3 length is 15 residues. Germline V gives CDR1 MRHNA, CDR2 SNTAGT. CDR3 coding DNA: TGTGCCAGCAGTGAAACGAGGGAGTACACCGGGGAGCTGTTTTTT. This translates into CASSETREYTGELFF.

Only one count was recorded for this clone. The chain has TRBV7-9 and TRBJ2-6; D is ambiguous. CDR1 is SEHNR, CDR2 FQNEAQ, per germline (reference sequence). This CDR3 has 18 residues. The V end was cut by 4 bases, the J end by 0 bases, with 16 bases between. The CDR3 here is CASSSAEIEVSGANVLTF. CDR3 nucleotides: TGTGCCAGCAGCTCCGCAGAAATAGAGGTCTCTGGGGCCAACGTCCTGACTTTC.

This clone has only one observation. The chain couples TRBV18 to TRBJ1-6, with TRBD1 matching over 7 bases. This CDR3 has 13 residues. The junction had 2 bases not matched to a gene; V was cut back by 5 bases and J by 7 bases. The germline V gene has CDR1 KGHSH and CDR2 LQKENI. CDR3 sequence (DNA): TGTGCCAGCTCAACAGGGGTCAATTCACCCCTCCACTTT. Translating gives CASSTGVNSPLHF.

This clone has only a few counts. The same CDR3 can be traced to other DNA sequences in this sample. The chain employs TRBV5-1 and TRBJ2-5; 12 bases line up with TRBD2. CDR3 size: 15 residues. The V gene's germline CDR1 is SGHRS and CDR2 YFSETQ. Germline trimming cut 7 bases from V and 5 bases from J; bases unmatched to any gene: 9. CDR3 coding DNA: TGCGCCAGCTCGTCTCTAGCGGGGGGGCAGGAGACCCAGTACTTC. Residues: CASSSLAGGQETQYF.

This clone appeared a single time. The chain couples TRBV5-1 to TRBJ2-5; unclear D gene. This CDR3 spans 12 amino acids. The V gene lost 6 bases and the J gene lost 1 base, with 7 bases spanning the gap. Germline V lookup: CDR1 SGHRS, CDR2 YFSETQ. In DNA form, the CDR3 reads TGCGCCAGCATTTCTCCCCAAGAGACCCAGTACTTC. It specifies CASISPQETQYF.

V is TRBV9 and J is TRBJ2-1; the D gene is possibly TRBD1 (6 bases). Looked up from germline, CDR1 is SGDLS and CDR2 is YYNGEE. CDR3 length: 15 residues. Trimming took off 3 bases at V and 3 bases at J, with 13 bases between the two ends. CDR3 sequence (DNA): TGTGCCAGCAGCGGTGGGGGCGCTTTCTACAATGAGCAGTTCTTC. It encodes CASSGGGAFYNEQFF.

This clone was detected once. DNA for the CDR3: TGTGCCAGCAGCACCACCAGACTGGCTCGAGTTCACTATGGCTACACCTTC. As protein: CASSTTRLARVHYGYTF. This chain connects TRBV5-6 to TRBJ1-2, with D unresolved. Germline CDR1 reads SGHDT; CDR2 reads YYEEEE. The CDR3 runs to 17 residues. With 4 bases removed from V and 3 bases from J, the gap between germline ends came to 22 bases.

This rearrangement joins TRBV5-1 to TRBJ2-3, with TRBD1 as a possible D gene (6 bases). Germline V gives CDR1 SGHRS, CDR2 YFSETQ. V lost 7 bases to trimming and J lost 0 bases, with 15 bases between them. The CDR3 consists of 15 residues. As DNA, the CDR3 is TGCGCCAGCCGTCAAGGGGGAACTAGCACAGATACGCAGTATTTT. Translation gives CASRQGGTSTDTQYF.

The rearrangement uses TRBV5-1 and TRBJ2-1; TRBD2 matches 7 bases. Trimming removed 4 bases from V and 6 bases from J; junction bases left unmatched: 7. Germline lookup yields CDR1 SGHRS and CDR2 YFSETQ. CDR3 size: 14 residues. The CDR3 spells CASSELGGSNEQFF. DNA for the CDR3: TGCGCCAGCAGCGAGTTGGGGGGGAGCAATGAGCAGTTCTTC.

The chain uses TRBV4-1 and TRBJ1-1; 8 bases fit TRBD1. Germline loops: CDR1 MGHRA, CDR2 YSYEKL. The CDR3 is made up of 15 amino acids. With V trimmed by 2 bases and J by 6 bases, 8 bases remained unmatched. CDR3 in amino acids: CASSQQTRTGSEAFF. The CDR3 nucleotides are TGCGCCAGCAGCCAACAGACACGGACAGGGTCTGAAGCTTTCTTT.

The genes are TRBV19 and TRBJ1-6; D is unresolved. Germline loops: CDR1 LNHDA, CDR2 SQIVND (reference sequence). CDR3 length: 15 amino acids. V was shortened by 1 base and J by 10 bases, with 14 bases between the two germline ends. The CDR3 region has the DNA TGTGCCAGTAGTATAGCGGCTTTTGAGGTGTCACCCCTCCACTTT. Its protein product is CASSIAAFEVSPLHF.

The chain couples TRBV5-1 to TRBJ2-5; the match to TRBD1 covers 8 bases. With 4 bases clipped from V and 1 base from J, the junction kept 3 bases outside the gene matches. The CDR3 is 14 amino acids. Germline assignment: CDR1 SGHRS and CDR2 YFSETQ. The CDR3 coding sequence is TGCGCCAGCAGCACCGGGACAGGCCAAGAGACCCAGTACTTC. Translation: CASSTGTGQETQYF. The whole variable domain, filled in from reference TRBV5-1 and TRBJ2-5, reads KAGVTQTPRYLIKTRGQQVTLSCSPISGHRSVSWYQQTPGQGLQFLFEYFSETQRNKGNFPGRFSGRQFSNSRSEMNVSTLELGDSALYLCASSTGTGQETQYFGPGTRLLVL.

The CDR3 nucleotides are TGCGCCAGCAGCGCCCAACCGGGGGTTCGATCCTACGAGCAGTACTTC. This translates into CASSAQPGVRSYEQYF. The rearrangement links TRBV10-1 to TRBJ2-7; D possibly corresponds to TRBD2 (6 bases). CDR1 is WNHNN, CDR2 SYGVQD, per germline (reference sequence). Trimming stripped 6 bases from V and 1 base from J, with 19 bases between. The CDR3 sequence is 16 residues long.

The chain joins TRBV4-1 to TRBJ1-1; D is possibly TRBD1 (5 bases). The V and J ends lost 1 base and 4 bases respectively, with 13 bases between them. The CDR3 is 15 residues long. Germline loops: CDR1 MGHRA, CDR2 YSYEKL. The CDR3 sequence is CASSQVAGGATEAFF. CDR3 nucleotides: TGCGCCAGCAGCCAAGTCGCGGGGGGTGCCACTGAAGCTTTCTTT.